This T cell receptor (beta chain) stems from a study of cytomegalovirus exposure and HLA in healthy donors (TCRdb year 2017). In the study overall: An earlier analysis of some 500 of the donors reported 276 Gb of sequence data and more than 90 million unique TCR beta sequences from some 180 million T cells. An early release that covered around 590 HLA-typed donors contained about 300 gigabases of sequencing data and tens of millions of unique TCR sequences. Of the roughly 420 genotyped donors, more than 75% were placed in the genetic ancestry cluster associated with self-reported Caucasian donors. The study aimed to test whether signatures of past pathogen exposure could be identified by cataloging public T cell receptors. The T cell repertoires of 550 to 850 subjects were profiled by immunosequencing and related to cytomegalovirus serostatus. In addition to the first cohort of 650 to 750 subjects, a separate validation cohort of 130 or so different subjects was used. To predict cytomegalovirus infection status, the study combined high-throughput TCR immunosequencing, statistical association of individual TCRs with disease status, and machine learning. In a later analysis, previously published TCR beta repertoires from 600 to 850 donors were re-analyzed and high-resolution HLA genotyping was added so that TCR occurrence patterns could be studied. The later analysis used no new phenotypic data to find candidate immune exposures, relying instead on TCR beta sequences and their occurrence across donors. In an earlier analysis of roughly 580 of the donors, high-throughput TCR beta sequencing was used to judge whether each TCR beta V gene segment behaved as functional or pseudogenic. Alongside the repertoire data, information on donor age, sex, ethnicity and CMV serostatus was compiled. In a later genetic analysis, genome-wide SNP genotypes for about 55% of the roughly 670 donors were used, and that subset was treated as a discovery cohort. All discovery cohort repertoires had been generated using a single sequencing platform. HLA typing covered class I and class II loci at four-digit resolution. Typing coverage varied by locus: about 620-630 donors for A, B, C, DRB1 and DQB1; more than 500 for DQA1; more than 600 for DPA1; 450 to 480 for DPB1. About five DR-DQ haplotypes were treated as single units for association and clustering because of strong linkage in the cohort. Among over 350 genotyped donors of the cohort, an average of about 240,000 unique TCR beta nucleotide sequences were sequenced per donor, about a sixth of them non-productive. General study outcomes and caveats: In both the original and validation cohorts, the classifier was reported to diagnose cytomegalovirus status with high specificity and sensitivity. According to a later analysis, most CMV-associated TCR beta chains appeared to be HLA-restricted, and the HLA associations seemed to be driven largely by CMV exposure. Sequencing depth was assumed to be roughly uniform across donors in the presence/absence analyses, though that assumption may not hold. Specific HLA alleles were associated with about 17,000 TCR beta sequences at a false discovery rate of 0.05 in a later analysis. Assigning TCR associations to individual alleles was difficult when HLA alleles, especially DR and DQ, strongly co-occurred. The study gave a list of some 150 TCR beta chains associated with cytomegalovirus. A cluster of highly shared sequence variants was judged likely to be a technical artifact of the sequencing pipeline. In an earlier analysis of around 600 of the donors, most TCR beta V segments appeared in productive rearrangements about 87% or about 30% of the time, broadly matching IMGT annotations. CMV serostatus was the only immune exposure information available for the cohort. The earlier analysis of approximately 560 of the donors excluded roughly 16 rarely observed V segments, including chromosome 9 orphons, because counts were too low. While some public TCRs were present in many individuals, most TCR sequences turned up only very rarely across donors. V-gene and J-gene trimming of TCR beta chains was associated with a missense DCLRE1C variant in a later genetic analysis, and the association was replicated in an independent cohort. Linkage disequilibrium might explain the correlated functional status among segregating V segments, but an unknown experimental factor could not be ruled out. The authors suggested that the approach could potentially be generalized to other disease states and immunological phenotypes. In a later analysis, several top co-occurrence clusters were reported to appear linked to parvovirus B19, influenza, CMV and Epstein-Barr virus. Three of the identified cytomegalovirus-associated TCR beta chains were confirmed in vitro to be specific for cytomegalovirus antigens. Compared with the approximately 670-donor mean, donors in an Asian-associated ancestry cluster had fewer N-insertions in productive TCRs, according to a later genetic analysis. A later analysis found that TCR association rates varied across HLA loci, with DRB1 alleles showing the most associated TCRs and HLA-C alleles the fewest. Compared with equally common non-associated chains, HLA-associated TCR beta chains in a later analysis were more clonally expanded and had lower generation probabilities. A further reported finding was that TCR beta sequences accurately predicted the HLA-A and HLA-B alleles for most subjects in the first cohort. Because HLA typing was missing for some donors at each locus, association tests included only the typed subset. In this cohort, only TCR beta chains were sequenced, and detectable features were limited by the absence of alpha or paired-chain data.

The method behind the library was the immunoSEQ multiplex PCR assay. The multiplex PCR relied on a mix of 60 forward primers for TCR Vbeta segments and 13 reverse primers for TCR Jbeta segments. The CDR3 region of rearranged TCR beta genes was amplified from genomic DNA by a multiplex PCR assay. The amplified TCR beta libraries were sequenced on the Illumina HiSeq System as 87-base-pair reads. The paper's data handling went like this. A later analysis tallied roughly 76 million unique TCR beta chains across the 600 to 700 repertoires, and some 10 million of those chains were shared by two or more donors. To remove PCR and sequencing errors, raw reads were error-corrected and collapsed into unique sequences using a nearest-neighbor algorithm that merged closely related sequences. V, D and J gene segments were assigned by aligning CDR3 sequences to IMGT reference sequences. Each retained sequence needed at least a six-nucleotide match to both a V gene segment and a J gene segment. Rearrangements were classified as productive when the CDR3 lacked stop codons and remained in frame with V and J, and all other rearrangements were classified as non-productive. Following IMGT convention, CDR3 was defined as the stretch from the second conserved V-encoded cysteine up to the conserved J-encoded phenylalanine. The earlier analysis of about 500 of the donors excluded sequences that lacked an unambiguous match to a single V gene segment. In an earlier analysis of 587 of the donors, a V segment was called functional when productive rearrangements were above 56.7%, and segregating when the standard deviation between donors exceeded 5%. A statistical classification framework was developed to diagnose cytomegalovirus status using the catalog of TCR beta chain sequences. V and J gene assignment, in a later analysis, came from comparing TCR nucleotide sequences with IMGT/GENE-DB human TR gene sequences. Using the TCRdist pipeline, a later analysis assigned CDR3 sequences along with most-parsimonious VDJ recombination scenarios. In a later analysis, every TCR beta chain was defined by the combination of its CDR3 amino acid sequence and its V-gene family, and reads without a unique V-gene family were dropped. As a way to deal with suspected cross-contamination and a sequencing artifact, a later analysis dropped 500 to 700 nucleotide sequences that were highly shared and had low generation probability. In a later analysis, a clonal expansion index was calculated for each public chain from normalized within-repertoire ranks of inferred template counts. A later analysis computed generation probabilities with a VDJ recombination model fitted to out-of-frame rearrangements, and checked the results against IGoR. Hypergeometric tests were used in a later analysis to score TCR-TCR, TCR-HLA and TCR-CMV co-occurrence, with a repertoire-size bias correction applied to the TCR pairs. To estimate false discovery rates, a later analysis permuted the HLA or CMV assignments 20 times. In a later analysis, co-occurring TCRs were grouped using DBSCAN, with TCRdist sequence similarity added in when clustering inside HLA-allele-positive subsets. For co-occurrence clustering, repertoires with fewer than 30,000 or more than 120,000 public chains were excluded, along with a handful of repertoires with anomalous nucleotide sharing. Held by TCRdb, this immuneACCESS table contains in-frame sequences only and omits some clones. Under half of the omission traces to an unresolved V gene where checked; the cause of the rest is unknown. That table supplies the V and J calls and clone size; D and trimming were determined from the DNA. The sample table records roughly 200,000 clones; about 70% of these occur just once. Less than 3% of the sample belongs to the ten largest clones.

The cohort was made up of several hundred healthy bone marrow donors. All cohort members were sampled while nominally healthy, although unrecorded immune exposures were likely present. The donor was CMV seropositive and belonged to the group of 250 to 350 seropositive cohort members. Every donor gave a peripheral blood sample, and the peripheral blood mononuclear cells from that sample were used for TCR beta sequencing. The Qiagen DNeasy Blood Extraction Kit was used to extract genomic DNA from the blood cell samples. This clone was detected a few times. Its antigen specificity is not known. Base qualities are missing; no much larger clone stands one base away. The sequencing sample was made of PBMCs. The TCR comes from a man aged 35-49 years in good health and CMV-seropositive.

The DNA sequence is TGCGCCAGCCTGGGGGCGTCAGATACGCAGTATTTT. Its amino acids are CASLGASDTQYF. The chain uses TRBV5-1 and TRBJ2-3; TRBD1 is a possible D gene, resting on 6 matching bases. CDR1 and CDR2, looked up from the germline V gene, are SGHRS and YFSETQ. V was cut back by 7 bases and J by 4 bases, leaving a gap of 10 bases between them. Taken from cysteine to phenylalanine, the CDR3 has 12 residues. The CDR3 DNA has 36 bases and is translated from base 1.